This TCR beta chain was identified in a study of regulatory T cells in long-lasting Graves disease. Study conclusions and caveats: Persistent disease preferred TRBV28, TRBJ1-2 and TRBJ2-5; new disease, TRBV20-1 and TRBJ2-1.

Time point described: persistent/refractory GD, antithyroid drugs over 5 years with positive TRAb. Extracted PBMC RNA gave rise to the TCR library. This clonotype was detected only a few times. The antigen is undetermined. Construction of TCR beta libraries relied on iRepertoire HTBI primers and on Arm-PCR targeting CDR3 regions. TCRdb reprocessed the multiplex PCR reads with MiXCR, giving one entry per CDR3 protein. The table shows roughly 700,000 distinct CDR3 sequences, with approximately 31% occurring only once. V lost 4 bases, J lost 7 bases, and 8 bases stayed unmatched. The CDR3 extends over 15 amino acids. In germline, CDR1 is SNHLY, CDR2 FYNNEI.

The gene calls are TRBV2 and TRBJ2-7; TRBD2 agrees at 12 bases. The origin of this receptor is a female donor with Graves disease. Sequenced here: peripheral blood mononuclear cells (PBMCs), sampled when the disease was refractory, from a patient treated with antithyroid drugs. CDR3 DNA: TGTGCCAGCAGTGGGGTGACTAGCGGGAGTGGGGAGCAGTACTTC. It is translated as CASSGVTSGSGEQYF.